These 10 T cell receptor beta chains came from one sample sequenced in a study of cytomegalovirus exposure and HLA in healthy donors. PCR involved 60 Vbeta and 13 Jbeta primers. Libraries were prepared by immunoSEQ multiplex PCR; TCRdb keeps only in-frame clonotypes and omits some of them. The data contain about 250,000 clones, roughly 70% of them singletons. The sequencing input was PBMCs. The receptors derive from a female donor in good health and CMV-seronegative.

Notes on this clone: A junction boundary mismatches the germline segment, possibly from a read error. The rearrangement joins TRBV7-9 to TRBJ2-3; D call uncertain. CDR3 length equals 12 residues. Germline loops: CDR1 SEHNR, CDR2 FQNEAQ (reference sequence). This CDR3 is CSSSLQTDTQYF. CDR3 coding DNA: TGTTCCAGCAGCTTACAAACAGATACGCAGTATTTT.

The chain joins TRBV11-3 to TRBJ2-5; TRBD2 matches at 11 bases. The length of the CDR3 is 14 residues. V shed 5 bases and J 5 bases; nucleotides not matched to a gene: 4. Per germline, CDR1 SGHNT and CDR2 YENEEA. The CDR3 loop reads CASSRTSGSETQYF. For the CDR3, the DNA is TGTGCCAGCAGCCGCACTAGCGGGAGCGAGACCCAGTACTTC.

This clone showed up just a few times. The chain joins TRBV30 to TRBJ2-5, with 9 bases matching TRBD1. Germline CDR1 is GTSNPN and CDR2 is SVGIG (reference sequence). J gave up 2 bases and V 1 base, and 2 bases lay outside the gene matches. This CDR3 has 14 residues. This CDR3 is CAWSAGTGQETQYF. Here the CDR3 DNA reads TGTGCCTGGAGTGCTGGGACAGGGCAAGAGACCCAGTACTTC.

This rearrangement joins TRBV11-2 to TRBJ2-1, with 7 bases lining up with TRBD2. CDR1 and CDR2 from the germline V gene are SGHAT and FQNNGV. V was pared by 5 bases and J by 7 bases, with 11 bases of the junction left unmatched. This CDR3 contains 15 residues. The CDR3 nucleotides are TGTGCCAGCAGCCCAAGACTAGTGGGAGGGAATGAGCAGTTCTTC. Encoded protein: CASSPRLVGGNEQFF.

This clone was seen only a few times. This chain uses TRBV6-5 with TRBJ2-7; 9 bases align to TRBD1. The CDR3 totals 13 residues. Germline V CDR1 and CDR2: MNHEY, SVGAGI. Trimming at V came to 5 bases and at J to 4 bases, leaving 3 bases not matched to a gene. The CDR3 reads CASSRDREYEQYF. The CDR3 DNA sequence: TGTGCCAGCAGTCGGGACAGGGAATACGAGCAGTACTTC.

The rearrangement uses TRBV5-8 and TRBJ2-2; the match to TRBD1 covers 7 bases. Losses at the gene ends were 2 bases for V and 12 bases for J; bases not matched to a gene: 7. The germline CDR1 and CDR2 sequences are SGHTS and YDEGEE. The CDR3 totals 13 residues. This CDR3 is CASSFIQGSKLFF. CDR3 in DNA: TGTGCCAGCAGCTTTATACAGGGGTCTAAGCTGTTTTTT.

This clone was recorded only once. This CDR3 reads CASSAAVDYLEQYF. As DNA, the CDR3 is TGTGCCAGCAGCGCCGCCGTGGACTACCTCGAGCAGTACTTC. The chain uses TRBV25-1 and TRBJ2-7, with D possibly TRBD2 on 6 matching bases. CDR1 MGHDK and CDR2 SYGVNS come from the germline V gene. The CDR3 sequence is 14 residues long. V was cut by 6 bases and J by 6 bases, with 18 bases left in between.

The chain is built from TRBV6-1 and TRBJ2-1, with TRBD2 matching over 7 bases. There are 14 residues in the CDR3. With V trimmed by 6 bases and J by 4 bases, 6 bases remained unmatched. CDR1 and CDR2 (germline): MNHNS, SASEGT. In DNA, the CDR3 is TGTGCCAGCAGCCGTCGGGAGGCTTACAATGAGCAGTTCTTC. Protein product: CASSRREAYNEQFF.

The chain carries TRBV7-9 and TRBJ2-1; D remains unclear. CDR1 is SEHNR, CDR2 FQNEAQ, per germline (reference sequence). V lost 1 base and J lost 7, with 11 bases in between. The CDR3 has 14 residues. The CDR3 protein is CASSLVTTGNEQFF. CDR3 in DNA: TGTGCCAGCAGCTTAGTAACTACTGGGAATGAGCAGTTCTTC.

The chain combines TRBV15 with TRBJ2-7; 10 bases fit TRBD2. CDR1 LNHNV and CDR2 YYDKDF come from the germline V gene (reference sequence). With V trimmed by 1 base and J by 7 bases, 10 bases remained unmatched. The CDR3 sequence is 16 residues long. CDR3 residues: CATSRGGLASEGEQYF. The DNA for the CDR3 is TGTGCCACCAGCAGAGGGGGACTAGCGTCCGAGGGGGAGCAGTACTTC. Using reference TRBV15 and TRBJ2-7 for the parts outside the CDR3, the full variable domain is DAMVIQNPRYQVTQFGKPVTLSCSQTLNHNVMYWYQQKSSQAPKLLFHYYDKDFNNEADTPDNFQSRRPNTSFCFLDIRSPGLGDTAMYLCATSRGGLASEGEQYFGPGTRLTVT.